The next 15 T cell receptor beta chains were all read from a single sample in a study of blood T cell repertoires in COVID-19. Produced via immunoSEQ multiplex PCR; TCRdb's table is partial and in-frame only. The sample consists of a few hundred thousand clones, 82% of them appearing once. Sample: peripheral blood. The receptors originated from a woman between 18 and 30 years old with acute or convalescent COVID-19.

V usage is TRBV5-4 and J usage is TRBJ1-2; TRBD1 matches 7 bases. The CDR3 is made up of 16 amino acids. From germline, CDR1 is SGHNT and CDR2 YYREEE (reference sequence). J lost 2 bases, V lost 4 bases, and 11 bases had no gene match. The CDR3 nucleotides read TGTGCCAGCAGCGGTAACCGGGACAGATTAAACTATGGCTACACCTTC. Translation: CASSGNRDRLNYGYTF. Filled out from reference TRBV5-4 and TRBJ1-2, the complete variable domain reads ETGVTQSPTHLIKTRGQQVTLRCSSQSGHNTVSWYQQALGQGPQFIFQYYREEENGRGNFPPRFSGLQFPNYSSELNVNALELDDSALYLCASSGNRDRLNYGYTFGSGTRLTVV.

This chain connects TRBV6-5 to TRBJ1-4, with TRBD1 matching 8 bases. CDR1 and CDR2 from the germline V gene are MNHEY and SVGAGI. Germline trimming cut 5 bases from V and 4 bases from J; bases unmatched to any gene: 6. This CDR3 region has 15 residues. CDR3 sequence: CASSNRDRSNEKLFF. CDR3 in DNA: TGTGCCAGCAGTAACCGGGACAGGAGTAATGAAAAACTGTTTTTT.

V usage is TRBV5-6 and J usage is TRBJ2-3; 12 positions agree with TRBD1. CDR3 length: 17 amino acids. The junction had 14 bases not matched to a gene; V was cut back by 4 bases and J by 8 bases. Germline CDR1 and CDR2: SGHDT and YYEEEE. The CDR3 here is CASSRVGDRGPTGTQYF. The CDR3 DNA is TGTGCCAGCAGCCGGGTCGGGGACAGGGGGCCCACGGGTACGCAGTATTTT.

The chain links TRBV3-1 (or the pseudogene TRBV3-2) to TRBJ2-7, with no clear D. The CDR3 length is 15 residues. V shed 1 base and J shed 6 bases, with 16 bases lying between them. Per the germline V gene, CDR1 is LGHDT and CDR2 is YNNKEL (reference sequence). CDR3 nucleotide sequence: TGTGCCAGCAGCCAAGGTCACTACGGAAGACGCGAGCAGTACTTC. Protein sequence: CASSQGHYGRREQYF.

This chain uses TRBV6-5 with TRBJ2-2; maybe TRBD2 (5 bases). The CDR3 consists of 15 residues. The germline V gene has CDR1 MNHEY and CDR2 SVGAGI. Trimming shortened V by 0 bases and J by 7 bases, and 12 bases separated the two germline ends. For the CDR3, the DNA is TGTGCCAGCAGTTACTCTGCTGCGGGCGGCGGGGAGCTGTTTTTT. Its protein is CASSYSAAGGGELFF.

The chain has TRBV5-4 and TRBJ2-3, with TRBD1 as a possible D gene (5 bases). This CDR3 is built from 16 residues. Germline V gene sequence: CDR1 SGHNT, CDR2 YYREEE (reference sequence). V lost 4 bases, J lost 2 bases, and 17 bases lay in between. CDR3 loop: CASSLRQSSATDTQYF. Here the CDR3 DNA reads TGTGCCAGCAGCCTAAGACAGAGTTCGGCCACAGATACGCAGTATTTT. The complete variable domain, with remaining parts taken from reference TRBV5-4 and TRBJ2-3, reads ETGVTQSPTHLIKTRGQQVTLRCSSQSGHNTVSWYQQALGQGPQFIFQYYREEENGRGNFPPRFSGLQFPNYSSELNVNALELDDSALYLCASSLRQSSATDTQYFGPGTRLTVL.

The rearrangement links TRBV27 to TRBJ2-3; 10 bases fit TRBD2. With V trimmed by 5 bases and J by 5 bases, 13 bases remained unmatched. Germline CDR1 MNHEY, CDR2 SMNVEV (reference sequence). This CDR3 spans 17 amino acids. Here the CDR3 DNA reads TGTGCCAGCAGTGTGGTGTGGCCTAGCGGGAGACAAGATACGCAGTATTTT. This codes for CASSVVWPSGRQDTQYF.

The chain links TRBV18 to TRBJ1-2; D unresolved. V gave up 0 bases and J gave up 2 bases, with 22 bases separating them. The CDR3 runs to 19 residues. Germline values: CDR1 KGHSH, CDR2 LQKENI. This chain's CDR3 is CASSPPTGVAPSPNYGYTF. CDR3 nucleotides: TGTGCCAGCTCACCACCTACCGGGGTGGCCCCGTCGCCGAACTATGGCTACACCTTC. Full variable domain (remainder filled in from reference TRBV18 and TRBJ1-2): NAGVMQNPRHLVRRRGQEARLRCSPMKGHSHVYWYRQLPEEGLKFMVYLQKENIIDESGMPKERFSAEFPKEGPSILRIQQVVRGDSAAYFCASSPPTGVAPSPNYGYTFGSGTRLTVV.

This clone has a handful of counts. The chain recombines TRBV2 with TRBJ1-2; D is uncertain. The CDR3 runs 13 residues. V was shortened by 6 bases and J by 1 base, with 9 bases between the two germline ends. CDR1 and CDR2 (germline): SNHLY, FYNNEI. CDR3 sequence (DNA): TGTGCCAGCAGGGAGGACCGTAACTATGGCTACACCTTC. This gives the protein CASREDRNYGYTF.

The chain is built from TRBV13 and TRBJ1-2; 8 bases map to TRBD1. This CDR3 has 16 amino acids. Germline assignment: CDR1 PRHDT and CDR2 FYEKMQ (reference sequence). The V segment lost 5 bases and the J segment 4 bases; nucleotides outside the gene matches: 12. The CDR3 region is CASSQPGTGVFYGYTF. CDR3 nucleotides: TGTGCCAGCAGCCAGCCGGGGACAGGAGTTTTCTATGGCTACACCTTC.

This rearrangement joins TRBV28 to TRBJ2-5; 7 nucleotides agree with TRBD2. V dropped 6 bases and J dropped 2; count of bases not matched to a gene: 12. Germline loops: CDR1 MDHEN, CDR2 SYDVKM. The CDR3 sequence is 16 residues long. In nucleotides, the CDR3 is TGTGCCAGCAGACGTGCGGTGGCGGGAGCGCAAGAGACCCAGTACTTC. This sequence encodes CASRRAVAGAQETQYF.

This chain links TRBV19 with TRBJ2-7; 7 bases line up with TRBD1. V shed 5 bases, J shed 1 base, and the junction held 14 bases outside the gene matches. This CDR3 has 17 residues. Germline V lookup: CDR1 LNHDA, CDR2 SQIVND (reference sequence). Here the CDR3 reads CASSSVDSGTDSYEQYF. The CDR3 nucleotides read TGTGCCAGTAGTTCTGTAGACTCCGGGACAGATTCCTACGAGCAGTACTTC.

V gene TRBV9 combines with J gene TRBJ2-2, with no clear D. Germline-derived CDR1 and CDR2 are SGDLS and YYNGEE. V shed 3 bases and J shed 1 base, with 10 bases lying between them. The CDR3 runs to 15 residues. CDR3 sequence: CASSALHLNTGELFF. Here the CDR3 DNA reads TGTGCCAGCAGCGCCTTACACCTGAACACCGGGGAGCTGTTTTTT.

Concerning this clone itself: Other DNA sequences within the sample encode an identical CDR3. The CDR3 here is CASSLGGLWEKLFF. The CDR3 nucleotides read TGTGCCAGCAGCTTAGGTGGGCTGTGGGAAAAACTGTTTTTT. This chain uses TRBV7-2 with TRBJ1-4; no definite D call. Trimming removed 1 base from V and 8 bases from J, with 11 bases in between. The length of the CDR3 is 14 residues. Germline loops: CDR1 SGHTA, CDR2 FQGNSA.

The chain combines TRBV6-5 with TRBJ2-7; 11 bases fit TRBD2. The CDR3 covers 15 residues. Germline trimming cut 4 bases from V and 6 bases from J; bases unmatched to any gene: 8. Germline-derived CDR1 and CDR2 are MNHEY and SVGAGI. CDR3 in DNA: TGTGCCAGCAGTTTACTAGCGGGAGAACCCCTCGAGCAGTACTTC. This translates into CASSLLAGEPLEQYF.